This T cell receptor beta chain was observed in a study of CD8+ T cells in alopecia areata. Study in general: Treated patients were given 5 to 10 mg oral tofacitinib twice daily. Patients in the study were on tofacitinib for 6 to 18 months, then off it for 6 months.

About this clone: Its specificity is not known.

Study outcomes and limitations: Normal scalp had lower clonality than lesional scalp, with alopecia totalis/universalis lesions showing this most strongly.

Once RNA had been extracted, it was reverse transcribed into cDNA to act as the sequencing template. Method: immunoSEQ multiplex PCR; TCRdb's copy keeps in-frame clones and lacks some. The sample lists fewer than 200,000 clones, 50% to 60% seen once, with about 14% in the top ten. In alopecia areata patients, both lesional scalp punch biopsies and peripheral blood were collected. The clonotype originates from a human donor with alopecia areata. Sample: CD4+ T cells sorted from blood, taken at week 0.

This CDR3 reads CSVRGLAIPYEQYF. CDR3 bases: TGCAGCGTCAGGGGACTAGCGATTCCCTACGAGCAGTACTTC. The chain recombines TRBV29-1 with TRBJ2-7; 10 nucleotides agree with TRBD2. V was pared by 6 bases and J by 2 bases, with 7 bases of the junction left unmatched. This CDR3 spans 14 amino acids. Germline CDR1 is SQVTM and CDR2 is ANQGSEA.